This TCR beta chain was sequenced in a study of blood T cell repertoires in COVID-19. On the study more broadly: Samples came from the United States, Italy and Spain, spanning acute and convalescent COVID-19. PBMCs, B-cell-depleted T cells, or T cells provided the cDNA or gDNA that made up the material.

CDR1 and CDR2 (germline): MNHEY, SMNVEV (reference sequence). The CDR3 is 15 amino acids. J was trimmed by 0 bases and V by 6 bases; bases with no gene match: 3. Authors' methods: Estimation of nucleated cell counts relied on the amplification of reference gene primers. Here immunoSEQ multiplex PCR was the method, and the copy in TCRdb shows in-frame clones only, minus some. V, J and clone size derive from that table, while D and trimming were established from the DNA sequence. The table has tens of thousands of clones, around nine tenths seen once; the top ten hold roughly 5%. Sequencing was performed on peripheral blood. This rearrangement joins TRBV27 to TRBJ1-5; 9 nucleotides match TRBD1. This receptor was identified in a man aged 35-49 years with acute or convalescent COVID-19. CDR3 nucleotides: TGTGCCAGCAGAACGACAGGGGGTAGCAATCAGCCCCAGCATTTT. It encodes CASRTTGGSNQPQHF.